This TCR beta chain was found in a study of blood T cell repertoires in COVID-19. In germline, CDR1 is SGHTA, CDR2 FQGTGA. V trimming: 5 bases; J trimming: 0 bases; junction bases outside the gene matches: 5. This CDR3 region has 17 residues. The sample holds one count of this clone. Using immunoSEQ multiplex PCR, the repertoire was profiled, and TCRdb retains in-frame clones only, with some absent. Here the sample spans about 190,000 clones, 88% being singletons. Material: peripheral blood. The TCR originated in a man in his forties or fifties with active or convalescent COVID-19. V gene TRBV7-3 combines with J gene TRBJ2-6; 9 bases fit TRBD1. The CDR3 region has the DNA TGTGCCAGCAGCACGGGACAGGGATTCTCTGGGGCCAACGTCCTGACTTTC. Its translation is CASSTGQGFSGANVLTF. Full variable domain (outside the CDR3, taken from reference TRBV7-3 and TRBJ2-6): GAGVSQTPSNKVTEKGKYVELRCDPISGHTALYWYRQSLGQGPEFLIYFQGTGAADDSGLPNDRFFAVRPEGSVSTLKIQRTERGDSAVYLCASSTGQGFSGANVLTFGAGSRLTVL.